This TCR beta chain appears in the sequencing data of a study of cytomegalovirus exposure and HLA in healthy donors listed by TCRdb under 2017. As for the study more broadly: An earlier analysis of 550 to 700 of the donors reported about 250 Gb of sequence data and 117 million unique TCR beta sequences from 150 million to 200 million T cells. Of the approximately 400 genotyped donors, less than 85% were placed in the genetic ancestry cluster associated with self-reported Caucasian donors. To predict cytomegalovirus infection status, the study combined high-throughput TCR immunosequencing, statistical association of individual TCRs with disease status, and machine learning. In the later analysis, no new phenotypic data were used to find candidate immune exposures; instead, reliance was placed on TCR beta sequences and their occurrence across donors. In a later genetic analysis, genome-wide SNP genotypes for about three fifths of the 666 donors were used, and that subset was treated as a discovery cohort. Besides the first cohort of around 670 subjects, a separate validation cohort made up of roughly 120 different subjects was used. About 300 gigabases of sequencing data and 78 million or so unique TCR sequences were included in an early release covering around 600 HLA-typed donors. The number of typed donors differed by locus: about 620-630 for A, B, C, DRB1 and DQB1; 500 to 550 for DQA1; 606 for DPA1; and roughly 470 for DPB1. An earlier analysis of approximately 580 of the donors used high-throughput TCR beta sequencing to judge whether each TCR beta V gene segment behaved as functional or pseudogenic. A later analysis re-examined previously published TCR beta repertoires from several hundred donors and added high-resolution HLA genotyping to investigate patterns of TCR occurrence. The study profiled the T cell repertoires of hundreds of subjects by immunosequencing and related them to cytomegalovirus serostatus. Both class I and class II loci were covered by HLA typing, at four-digit resolution. All discovery cohort repertoires had been generated on a single sequencing platform. Alongside the repertoire data, information on donor age, sex, ethnicity and CMV serostatus was compiled. Four to six DR-DQ haplotypes were handled as single units for association and clustering, since linkage in the cohort was strong. Among around 400 genotyped donors of the cohort, an average of around 250,000 unique TCR beta nucleotide sequences was sequenced per donor, of which about 19% were non-productive. The study aimed to test whether signatures of past pathogen exposure could be identified by cataloging public T cell receptors.

To prepare the library, the immunoSEQ multiplex PCR assay was applied. A mixture of 60 forward primers for TCR Vbeta segments and 13 reverse primers for TCR Jbeta segments was used in the multiplex PCR. Amplification of the CDR3 region of rearranged TCR beta genes was performed with a multiplex PCR assay on genomic DNA. Amplified TCR beta libraries were sequenced as 87-base-pair reads on the Illumina HiSeq System. The authors' pipeline ran thus. In a later analysis, 70 million to 95 million unique TCR beta chains were counted across the approximately 640 repertoires, and around 10 million of these chains were shared by at least two donors. A nearest-neighbor algorithm error-corrected the raw reads and collapsed the reads into unique sequences, merging closely related sequences to remove PCR and sequencing errors. To assign V, D and J gene segments, CDR3 sequences were aligned to IMGT reference sequences. For a sequence to be retained, a match of at least six nucleotides to both a V gene segment and a J gene segment was required. A rearrangement counted as productive if the CDR3 had no stop codons and remained in frame with V and J, and every other rearrangement counted as non-productive. Following IMGT convention, CDR3 was defined as the stretch from the second conserved V-encoded cysteine up to the conserved J-encoded phenylalanine. Sequences without an unambiguous match to a single V gene segment were excluded from the earlier analysis of about 640 of the donors. In an earlier analysis of some 590 of the donors, a V segment was called functional when productive rearrangements were above 56.7%, and segregating when the standard deviation between donors exceeded 5%. A statistical classification framework was built for diagnosing cytomegalovirus status from the catalog of TCR beta chain sequences. A later analysis assigned V and J genes by comparing TCR nucleotide sequences with IMGT/GENE-DB human TR gene sequences. A later analysis assigned CDR3 sequences and most-parsimonious VDJ recombination scenarios with the TCRdist pipeline. In a later analysis, each TCR beta chain was defined by its CDR3 amino acid sequence together with its V-gene family, and reads without a unique V-gene family were excluded. In a later analysis, nearly 600 highly shared, low-generation-probability nucleotide sequences were removed to address suspected cross-contamination and a sequencing artifact. In a later analysis, a clonal expansion index for each public chain was calculated from normalized within-repertoire ranks of inferred template counts. In a later analysis, generation probabilities were computed with a VDJ recombination model fitted to out-of-frame rearrangements, and the resulting probabilities were checked against IGoR. In a later analysis, TCR-TCR, TCR-HLA and TCR-CMV co-occurrence was scored with hypergeometric tests, and a repertoire-size bias correction was applied to TCR pairs. In a later analysis, false discovery rates were estimated by permuting HLA or CMV assignments 20 times. In a later analysis, co-occurring TCRs were grouped using DBSCAN, and TCRdist sequence similarity was added for clustering within HLA-allele-positive subsets. Repertoires with fewer than 30,000 or more than 120,000 public chains, plus five repertoires with anomalous nucleotide sharing, were excluded from co-occurrence clustering. TCRdb limited this immuneACCESS table to in-frame rearrangements with V and J called. A share of clones is missing; checked studies link under half to unresolved V genes, and the rest is unexplained. That table is the source of V, J and clone size, and D and trimming were worked out from the DNA. This sample lists approximately 90,000 clones; about 85% were detected once. Together, the top ten hold 7% to 8.5% of the sample.

CDR1 and CDR2 are read off the germline V gene as SGHVS and FQNEAQ. From cysteine to phenylalanine, the CDR3 is 13 amino acids long. Only CDR3 DNA is held: 39 bases, read in frame from base 1. V sheds 5 bases and J sheds 9 bases, leaving 14 bases between their ends. Turning to this clone: Its target antigen remains unknown. No per-base quality is available; no much larger clone lies one base away.

Study-wide conclusions, independent of this receptor: A cluster of highly shared sequence variants was judged likely to represent a technical artifact of the sequencing pipeline. A later analysis associated 15,000 to 20,000 TCR beta sequences with specific HLA alleles at a false discovery rate of 0.05. The cohort was sequenced for TCR beta chains only, and without alpha or paired-chain data the features that could be detected were limited. The earlier analysis of about 600 of the donors excluded 15 to 20 rarely observed V segments, including chromosome 9 orphons, because counts were too low. The study listed 164 TCR beta chains as associated with cytomegalovirus. Broadly in line with IMGT annotations, most TCR beta V segments showed up in productive rearrangements about 87% or about 30% of the time in an earlier analysis of 450 to 600 of the donors. In a later analysis, HLA-associated TCR beta chains showed more clonal expansion and lower generation probabilities than non-associated chains that were equally common. HLA typing was unavailable for some donors at each locus, so association tests used only the typed subset. Several of the top co-occurrence clusters appeared to be linked to parvovirus B19, influenza, CMV and Epstein-Barr virus, according to a later analysis. Compared with the roughly 720-donor mean, donors in an Asian-associated ancestry cluster had fewer N-insertions in productive TCRs, according to a later genetic analysis. A later genetic analysis associated a missense DCLRE1C variant with V-gene and J-gene trimming of TCR beta chains, and an independent cohort replicated the association. The only immune exposure information available for the cohort was CMV serostatus. The 87-base-pair reads could not distinguish some IMGT-functional V segments, including TRBV6-2 and TRBV6-3, so those segments were excluded. Strong co-occurrence of HLA alleles, especially DR and DQ, made assigning TCR associations to individual alleles difficult. The authors suggested that the approach could potentially be extended to other disease states and immunological phenotypes. Correlated functional status among segregating V segments might be attributable to linkage disequilibrium, but an unknown experimental factor could not be ruled out. Across donors, most TCR sequences were observed very rarely, whereas some public TCRs were present in many individuals. In vitro tests confirmed that three of the cytomegalovirus-associated TCR beta chains recognize cytomegalovirus antigens. A later analysis found that most CMV-associated TCR beta chains appeared HLA-restricted, with HLA associations seemingly driven largely by CMV exposure. According to a later analysis, TCR association rates differed among HLA loci, with DRB1 alleles showing the most associated TCRs and HLA-C alleles showing the fewest. Cytomegalovirus status was reported to be diagnosed by the classifier with high specificity and sensitivity in both the original and validation cohorts. Presence/absence analyses assumed roughly uniform sequencing depth across donors, an assumption that may not hold. A further reported finding was that TCR beta sequences accurately predicted the HLA-A and HLA-B alleles for most subjects in the first cohort.

The cohort consisted of fewer than 700 healthy bone marrow donors. At the time of sampling, all cohort members were nominally healthy, though unrecorded immune exposures were likely present. The donor tested CMV seropositive, placing the donor among the 289 seropositive members of the cohort. Each donor provided a peripheral blood sample, and peripheral blood mononuclear cells were used for TCR beta sequencing. The Qiagen DNeasy Blood Extraction Kit was used to extract genomic DNA from the blood cell samples. Sample: PBMCs. This chain is built from TRBV7-8 and TRBJ1-3; no D gene call is confident. The sequence was obtained from a middle-aged man in good health and CMV-seropositive. The CDR3 is CASSPLGIGTIYF. The bases read TGTGCCAGCAGCCCACTAGGGATAGGCACCATATATTTT.